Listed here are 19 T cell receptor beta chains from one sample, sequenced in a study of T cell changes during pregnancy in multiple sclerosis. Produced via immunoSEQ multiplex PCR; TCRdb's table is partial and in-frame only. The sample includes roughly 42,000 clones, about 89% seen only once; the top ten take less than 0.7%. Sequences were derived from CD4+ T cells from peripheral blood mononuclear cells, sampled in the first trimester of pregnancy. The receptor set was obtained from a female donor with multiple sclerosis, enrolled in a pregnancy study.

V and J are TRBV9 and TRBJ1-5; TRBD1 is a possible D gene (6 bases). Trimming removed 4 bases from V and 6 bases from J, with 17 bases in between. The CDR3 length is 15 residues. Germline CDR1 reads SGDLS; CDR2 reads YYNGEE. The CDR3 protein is CASSQNTGPGQPQHF. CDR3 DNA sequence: TGTGCCAGCAGCCAAAACACAGGGCCTGGTCAGCCCCAGCATTTT.

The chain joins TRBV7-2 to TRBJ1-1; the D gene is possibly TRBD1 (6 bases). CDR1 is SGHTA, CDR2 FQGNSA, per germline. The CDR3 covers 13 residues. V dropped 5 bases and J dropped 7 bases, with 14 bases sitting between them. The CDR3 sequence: CASSPRGLREAFF. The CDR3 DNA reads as TGTGCCAGCAGCCCCAGGGGCCTCCGTGAAGCTTTCTTT.

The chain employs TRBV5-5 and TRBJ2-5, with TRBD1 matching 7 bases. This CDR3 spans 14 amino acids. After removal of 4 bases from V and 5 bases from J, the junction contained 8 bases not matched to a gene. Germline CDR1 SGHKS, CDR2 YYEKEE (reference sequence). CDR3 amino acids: CASSRGQVMETQYF. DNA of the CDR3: TGTGCCAGCAGCCGCGGACAGGTCATGGAGACCCAGTACTTC.

Written as DNA, the CDR3 is TGCGCCAGCAGCTACGGACAGGGTAAGATCAACACTGAAGCTTTCTTT. It translates to CASSYGQGKINTEAFF. This chain uses TRBV5-1 with TRBJ1-1, with 8 bases fitting TRBD1. Germline trimming cut 3 bases from V and 2 bases from J; bases unmatched to any gene: 9. CDR3 length equals 16 residues. Germline V gives CDR1 SGHRS, CDR2 YFSETQ.

The CDR3 DNA follows: TGTGCCAGTTCCCCGGACATCCTACTAAGGGAGCAGTACTTC. Translating it yields CASSPDILLREQYF. The chain has TRBV19 and TRBJ2-7, with D possibly TRBD1 on 5 matching bases. Trimming removed 8 bases at V and 7 bases at J, with 21 bases between. Germline loops: CDR1 LNHDA, CDR2 SQIVND (reference sequence). The CDR3 sequence is 14 residues long.

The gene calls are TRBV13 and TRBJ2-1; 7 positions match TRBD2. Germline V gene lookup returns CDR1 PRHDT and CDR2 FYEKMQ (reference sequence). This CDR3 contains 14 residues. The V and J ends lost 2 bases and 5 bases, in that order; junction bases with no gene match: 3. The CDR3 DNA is TGTGCCAGCAGCTTACGCGGGAGCGACAATGAGCAGTTCTTC. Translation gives CASSLRGSDNEQFF. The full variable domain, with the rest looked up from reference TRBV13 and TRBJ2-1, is AAGVIQSPRHLIKEKRETATLKCYPIPRHDTVYWYQQGPGQDPQFLISFYEKMQSDKGSIPDRFSAQQFSDYHSELNMSSLELGDSALYFCASSLRGSDNEQFFGPGTRLTVL.

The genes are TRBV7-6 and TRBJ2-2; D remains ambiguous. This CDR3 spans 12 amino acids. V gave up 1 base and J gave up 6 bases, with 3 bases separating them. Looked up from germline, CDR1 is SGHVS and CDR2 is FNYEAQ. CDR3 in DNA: TGTGCCAGCAGCTTAGTCTCCGGGGAGCTGTTTTTT. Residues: CASSLVSGELFF. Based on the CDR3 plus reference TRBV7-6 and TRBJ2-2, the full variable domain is GAGVSQSPRYKVTKRGQDVALRCDPISGHVSLYWYRQALGQGPEFLTYFNYEAQQDKSGLPNDRFSAERPEGSISTLTIQRTEQRDSAMYRCASSLVSGELFFGEGSRLTVL.

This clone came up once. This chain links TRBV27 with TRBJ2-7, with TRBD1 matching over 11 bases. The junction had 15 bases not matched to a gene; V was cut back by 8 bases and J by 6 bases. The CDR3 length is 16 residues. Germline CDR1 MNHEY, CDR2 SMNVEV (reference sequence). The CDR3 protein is CASLRLPGQGVGEQYF. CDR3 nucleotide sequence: TGTGCCAGCTTGCGACTGCCGGGACAGGGGGTTGGCGAGCAGTACTTC.

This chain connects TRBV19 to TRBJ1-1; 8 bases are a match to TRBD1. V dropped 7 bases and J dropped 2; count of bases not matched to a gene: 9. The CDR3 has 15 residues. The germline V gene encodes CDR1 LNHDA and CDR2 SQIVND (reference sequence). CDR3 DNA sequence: TGTGCCAGTACCCCGATACAGGGGGGAAACACTGAAGCTTTCTTT. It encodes CASTPIQGGNTEAFF.

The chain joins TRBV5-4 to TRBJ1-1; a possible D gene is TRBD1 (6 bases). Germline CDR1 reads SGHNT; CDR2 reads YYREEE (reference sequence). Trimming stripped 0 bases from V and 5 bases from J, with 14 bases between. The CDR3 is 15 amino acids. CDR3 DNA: TGTGCCAGCAGCTTGGCGGCGGGGGGCTTGACTGAAGCTTTCTTT. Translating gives CASSLAAGGLTEAFF.

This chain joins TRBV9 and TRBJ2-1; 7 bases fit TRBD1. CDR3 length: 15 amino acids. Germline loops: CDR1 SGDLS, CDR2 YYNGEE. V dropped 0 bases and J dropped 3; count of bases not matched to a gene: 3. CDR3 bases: TGTGCCAGCAGCGTAGAGGGGGCCTACTACAATGAGCAGTTCTTC. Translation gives CASSVEGAYYNEQFF.

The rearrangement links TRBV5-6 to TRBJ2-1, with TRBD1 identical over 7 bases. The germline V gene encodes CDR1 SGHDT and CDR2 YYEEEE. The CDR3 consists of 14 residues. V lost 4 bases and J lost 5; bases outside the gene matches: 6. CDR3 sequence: CASSVPGQHNEQFF. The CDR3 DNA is TGTGCCAGCAGCGTACCGGGACAGCACAATGAGCAGTTCTTC.

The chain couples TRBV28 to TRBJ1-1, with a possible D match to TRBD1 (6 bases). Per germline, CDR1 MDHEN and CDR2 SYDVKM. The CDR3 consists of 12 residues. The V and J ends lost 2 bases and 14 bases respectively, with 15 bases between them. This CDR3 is CASSLGQGRLFF. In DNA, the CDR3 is TGTGCCAGCAGTTTAGGCCAGGGGCGGCTATTCTTT.

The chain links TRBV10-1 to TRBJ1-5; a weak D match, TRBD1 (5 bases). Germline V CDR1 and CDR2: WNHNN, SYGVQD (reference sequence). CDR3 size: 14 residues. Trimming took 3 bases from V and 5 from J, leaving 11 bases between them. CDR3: CASSEGVGHQPQHF. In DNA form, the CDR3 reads TGCGCCAGCAGTGAAGGGGTCGGCCATCAGCCCCAGCATTTT.

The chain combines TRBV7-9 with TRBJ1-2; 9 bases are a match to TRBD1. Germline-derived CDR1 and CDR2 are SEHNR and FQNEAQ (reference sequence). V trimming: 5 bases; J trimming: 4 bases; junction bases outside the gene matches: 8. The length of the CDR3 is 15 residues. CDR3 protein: CASSPGTGLSYGYTF. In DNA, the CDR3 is TGTGCCAGCAGCCCTGGGACAGGGCTGAGCTATGGCTACACCTTC.

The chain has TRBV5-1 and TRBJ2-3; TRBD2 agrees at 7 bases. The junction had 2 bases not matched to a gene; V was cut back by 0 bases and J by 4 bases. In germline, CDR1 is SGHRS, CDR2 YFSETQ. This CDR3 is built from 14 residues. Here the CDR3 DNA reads TGCGCCAGCAGCTTGGGGGACTATTCAGATACGCAGTATTTT. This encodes CASSLGDYSDTQYF. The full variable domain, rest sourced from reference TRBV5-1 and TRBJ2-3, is KAGVTQTPRYLIKTRGQQVTLSCSPISGHRSVSWYQQTPGQGLQFLFEYFSETQRNKGNFPGRFSGRQFSNSRSEMNVSTLELGDSALYLCASSLGDYSDTQYFGPGTRLTVL.

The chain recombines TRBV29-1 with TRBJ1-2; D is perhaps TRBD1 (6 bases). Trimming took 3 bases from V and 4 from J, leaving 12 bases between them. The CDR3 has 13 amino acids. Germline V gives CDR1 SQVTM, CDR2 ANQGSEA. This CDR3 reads CSVDARGSYGYTF. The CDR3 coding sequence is TGCAGCGTTGATGCCAGGGGAAGCTATGGCTACACCTTC.

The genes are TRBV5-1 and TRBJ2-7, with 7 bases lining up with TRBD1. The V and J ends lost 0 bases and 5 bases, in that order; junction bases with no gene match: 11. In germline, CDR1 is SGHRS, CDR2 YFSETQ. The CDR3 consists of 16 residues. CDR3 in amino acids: CASSLARRQGNNEQYF. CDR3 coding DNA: TGCGCCAGCAGCTTGGCTCGGCGACAGGGAAACAACGAGCAGTACTTC.

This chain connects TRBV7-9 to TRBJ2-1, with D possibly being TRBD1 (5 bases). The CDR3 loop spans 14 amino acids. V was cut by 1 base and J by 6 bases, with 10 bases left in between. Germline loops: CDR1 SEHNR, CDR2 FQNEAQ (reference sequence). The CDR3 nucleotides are TGTGCCAGCAGCTTAGAAGGGGCTGTCAATGAGCAGTTCTTC. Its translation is CASSLEGAVNEQFF.